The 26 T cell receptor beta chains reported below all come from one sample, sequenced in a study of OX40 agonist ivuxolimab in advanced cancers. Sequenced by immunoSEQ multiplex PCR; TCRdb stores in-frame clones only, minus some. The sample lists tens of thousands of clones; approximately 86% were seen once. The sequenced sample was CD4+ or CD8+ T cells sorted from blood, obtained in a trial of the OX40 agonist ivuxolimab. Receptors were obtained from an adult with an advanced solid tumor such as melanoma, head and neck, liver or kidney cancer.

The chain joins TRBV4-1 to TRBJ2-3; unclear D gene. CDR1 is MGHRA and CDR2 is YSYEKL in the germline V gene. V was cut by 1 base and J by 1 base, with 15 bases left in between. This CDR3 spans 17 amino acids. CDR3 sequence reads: CASSQAPFYLGTDTQYF. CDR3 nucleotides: TGCGCCAGCAGCCAAGCCCCATTCTACCTTGGCACAGATACGCAGTATTTT.

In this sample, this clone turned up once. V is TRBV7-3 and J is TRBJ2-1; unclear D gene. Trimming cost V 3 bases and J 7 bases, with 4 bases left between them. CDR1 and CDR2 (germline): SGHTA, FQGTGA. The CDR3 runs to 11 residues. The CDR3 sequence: CASSFGNEQFF. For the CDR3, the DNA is TGTGCCAGCAGCTTTGGTAATGAGCAGTTCTTC.

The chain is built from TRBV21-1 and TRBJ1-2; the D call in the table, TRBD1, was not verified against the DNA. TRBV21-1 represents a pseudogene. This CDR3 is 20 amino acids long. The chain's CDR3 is CASSKAPKAPLSTGEHGYTF. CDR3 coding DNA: TGTGCCAGCAGCAAAGCCCCCAAAGCCCCCTTGAGCACAGGGGAGCATGGCTACACCTTC.

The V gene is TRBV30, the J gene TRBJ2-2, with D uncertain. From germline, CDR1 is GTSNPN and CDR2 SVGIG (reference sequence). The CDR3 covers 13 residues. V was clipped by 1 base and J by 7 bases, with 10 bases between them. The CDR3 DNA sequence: TGTGCCTGGAGTGCGAGGCCTGACGGGGAGCTGTTTTTT. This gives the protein CAWSARPDGELFF.

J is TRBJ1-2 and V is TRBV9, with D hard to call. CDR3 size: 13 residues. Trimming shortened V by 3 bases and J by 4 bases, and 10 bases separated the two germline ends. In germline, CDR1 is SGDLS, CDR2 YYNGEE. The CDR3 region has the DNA TGTGCCAGCAGCGCCGTTAATGGCTATGGCTACACCTTC. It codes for CASSAVNGYGYTF.

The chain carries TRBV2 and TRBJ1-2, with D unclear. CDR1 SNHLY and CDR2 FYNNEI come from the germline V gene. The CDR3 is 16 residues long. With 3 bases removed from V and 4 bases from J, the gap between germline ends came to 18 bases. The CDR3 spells CASSEAQDDWSYGYTF. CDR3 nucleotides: TGTGCCAGCAGTGAGGCGCAGGACGATTGGAGCTATGGCTACACCTTC.

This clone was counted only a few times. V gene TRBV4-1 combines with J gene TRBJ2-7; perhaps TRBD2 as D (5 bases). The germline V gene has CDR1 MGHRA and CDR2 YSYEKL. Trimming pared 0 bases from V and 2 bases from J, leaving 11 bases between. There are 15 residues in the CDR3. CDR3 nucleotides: TGCGCCAGCAGCCAAGAGAGGGCAGAAACCTACGAGCAGTACTTC. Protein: CASSQERAETYEQYF.

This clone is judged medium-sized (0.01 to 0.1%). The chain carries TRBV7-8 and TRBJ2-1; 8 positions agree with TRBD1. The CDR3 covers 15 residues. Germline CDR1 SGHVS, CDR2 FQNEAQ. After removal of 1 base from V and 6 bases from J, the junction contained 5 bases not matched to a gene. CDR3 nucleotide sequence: TGTGCCAGCAGCTTAGGGACAGGGTTTTCCAATGAGCAGTTCTTC. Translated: CASSLGTGFSNEQFF.

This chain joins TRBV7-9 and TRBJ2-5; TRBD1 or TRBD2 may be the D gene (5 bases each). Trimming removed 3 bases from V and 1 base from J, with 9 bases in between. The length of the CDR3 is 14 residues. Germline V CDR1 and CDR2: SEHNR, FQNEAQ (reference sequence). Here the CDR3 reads CASSLDTSQETQYF. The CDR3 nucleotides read TGTGCCAGCAGCTTGGACACTAGCCAAGAGACCCAGTACTTC.

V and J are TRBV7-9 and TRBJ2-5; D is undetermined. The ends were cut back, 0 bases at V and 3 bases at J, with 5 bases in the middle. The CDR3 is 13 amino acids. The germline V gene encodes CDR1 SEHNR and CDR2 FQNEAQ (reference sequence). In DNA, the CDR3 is TGTGCCAGCAGCTTAGCTAATGAAGAGACCCAGTACTTC. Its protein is CASSLANEETQYF.

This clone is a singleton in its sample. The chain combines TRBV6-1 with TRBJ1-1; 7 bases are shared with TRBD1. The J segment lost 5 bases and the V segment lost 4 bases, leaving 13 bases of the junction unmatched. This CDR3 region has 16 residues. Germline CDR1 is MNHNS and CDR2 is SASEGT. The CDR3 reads CASSGPGQAKRTEAFF. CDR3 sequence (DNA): TGTGCCAGCAGTGGACCTGGACAGGCTAAGCGTACTGAAGCTTTCTTT.

CDR3 nucleotides: TGTGCCAGCAGTTTCTCCCGGGACTACGAGCAGTACTTC. Translating it yields CASSFSRDYEQYF. The chain joins TRBV27 to TRBJ2-7; the D gene is possibly TRBD2 (5 bases). Trimming pared 3 bases from V and 3 bases from J, leaving 9 bases between. This CDR3 has 13 residues. The germline CDR1 and CDR2 sequences are MNHEY and SMNVEV (reference sequence).

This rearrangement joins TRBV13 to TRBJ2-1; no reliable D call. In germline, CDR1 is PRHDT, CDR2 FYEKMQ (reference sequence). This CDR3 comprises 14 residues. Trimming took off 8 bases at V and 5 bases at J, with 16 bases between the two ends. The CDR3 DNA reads TGTGCCAGCCGCGCTGACGGGTTAAACAATGAGCAGTTCTTC. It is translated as CASRADGLNNEQFF.

The CDR3 region is CASSQGTAGYNEQFF. The DNA of the CDR3 is TGCGCCAGCAGCCAGGGGACCGCGGGGTACAATGAGCAGTTCTTC. This chain links TRBV4-3 with TRBJ2-1; possibly TRBD2 for D (6 bases). V gave up 3 bases and J gave up 4 bases, with 13 bases separating them. CDR1 LGHNA and CDR2 YSLEER come from the germline V gene. The CDR3 consists of 15 residues.

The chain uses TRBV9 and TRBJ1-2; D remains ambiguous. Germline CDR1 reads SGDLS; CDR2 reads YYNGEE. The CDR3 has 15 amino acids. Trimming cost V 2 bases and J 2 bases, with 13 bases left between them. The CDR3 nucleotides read TGTGCCAGCAGCGTGGGCGCGGCTTCAAACTATGGCTACACCTTC. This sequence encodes CASSVGAASNYGYTF.

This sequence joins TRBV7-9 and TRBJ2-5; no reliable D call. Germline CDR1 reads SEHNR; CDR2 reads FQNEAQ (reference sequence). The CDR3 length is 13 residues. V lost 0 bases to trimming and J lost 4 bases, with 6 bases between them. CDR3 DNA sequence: TGTGCCAGCAGCTTAGCGACCGGAGAGACCCAGTACTTC. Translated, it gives CASSLATGETQYF.

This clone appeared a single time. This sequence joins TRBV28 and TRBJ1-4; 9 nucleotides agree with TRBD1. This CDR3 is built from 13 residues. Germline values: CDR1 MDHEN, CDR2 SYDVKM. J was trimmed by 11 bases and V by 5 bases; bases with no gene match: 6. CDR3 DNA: TGTGCCAGCAGTCCGGGACAGGGAGTGAAACTGTTTTTT. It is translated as CASSPGQGVKLFF.

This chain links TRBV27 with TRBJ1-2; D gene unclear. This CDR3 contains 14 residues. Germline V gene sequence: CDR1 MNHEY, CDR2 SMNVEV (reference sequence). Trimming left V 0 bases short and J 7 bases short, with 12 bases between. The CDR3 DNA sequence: TGTGCCAGCAGTTTATCGCGGTCAATTCCTGGCTACACCTTC. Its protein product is CASSLSRSIPGYTF.

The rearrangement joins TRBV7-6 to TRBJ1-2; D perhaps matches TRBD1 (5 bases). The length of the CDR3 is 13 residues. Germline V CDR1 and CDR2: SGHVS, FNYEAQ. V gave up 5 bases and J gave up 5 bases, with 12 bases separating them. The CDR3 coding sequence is TGTGCCAGCAGCCTAGGGGAAGGGTATGGCTACACCTTC. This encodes CASSLGEGYGYTF.

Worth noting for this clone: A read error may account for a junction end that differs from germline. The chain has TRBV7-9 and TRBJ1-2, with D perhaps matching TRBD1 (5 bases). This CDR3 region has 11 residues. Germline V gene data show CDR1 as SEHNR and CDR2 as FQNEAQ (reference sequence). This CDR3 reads CASSRGHVVAF. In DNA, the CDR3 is TGTGCCAGCAGCCGCGGACACGTCGTCGCCTTC.

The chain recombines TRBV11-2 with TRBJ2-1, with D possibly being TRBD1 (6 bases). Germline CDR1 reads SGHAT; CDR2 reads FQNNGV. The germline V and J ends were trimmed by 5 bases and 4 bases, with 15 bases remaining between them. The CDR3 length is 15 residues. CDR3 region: CASSPSPTGYNEQFF. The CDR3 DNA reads TGTGCCAGCAGCCCCAGCCCCACAGGGTACAATGAGCAGTTCTTC.

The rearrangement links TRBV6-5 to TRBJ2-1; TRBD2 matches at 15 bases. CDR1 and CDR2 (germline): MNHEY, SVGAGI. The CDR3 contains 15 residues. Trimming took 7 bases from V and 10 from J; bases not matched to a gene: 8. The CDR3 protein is CASNPGLAGGYEQFF. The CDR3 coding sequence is TGTGCCAGCAACCCGGGACTAGCGGGAGGTTACGAGCAGTTCTTC.

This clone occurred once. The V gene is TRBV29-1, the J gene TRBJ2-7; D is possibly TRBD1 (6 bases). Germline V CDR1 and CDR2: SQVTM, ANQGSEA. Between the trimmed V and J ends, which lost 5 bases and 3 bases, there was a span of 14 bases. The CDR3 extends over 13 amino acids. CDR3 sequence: CSVYRDTDYEQYF. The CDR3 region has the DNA TGCAGCGTTTACCGGGACACTGACTACGAGCAGTACTTC.

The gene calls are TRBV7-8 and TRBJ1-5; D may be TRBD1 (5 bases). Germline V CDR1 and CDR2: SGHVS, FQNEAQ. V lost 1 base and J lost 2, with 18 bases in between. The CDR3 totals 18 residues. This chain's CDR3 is CASSLERHDRAGNQPQHF. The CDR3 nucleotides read TGTGCCAGCAGCTTAGAACGCCATGACAGAGCGGGCAATCAGCCCCAGCATTTT.

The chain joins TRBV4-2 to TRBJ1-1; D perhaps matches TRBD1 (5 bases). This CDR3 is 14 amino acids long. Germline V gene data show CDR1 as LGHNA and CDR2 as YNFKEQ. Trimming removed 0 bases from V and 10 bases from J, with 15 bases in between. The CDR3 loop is CASSQDLRGLGAFF. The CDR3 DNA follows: TGTGCCAGCAGCCAAGATCTAAGGGGCCTTGGAGCTTTCTTT.

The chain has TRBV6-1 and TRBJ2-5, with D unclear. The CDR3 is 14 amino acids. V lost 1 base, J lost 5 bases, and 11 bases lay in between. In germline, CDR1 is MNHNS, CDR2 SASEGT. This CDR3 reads CASSEVRDGETQYF. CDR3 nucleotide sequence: TGTGCCAGCAGTGAAGTTAGGGATGGGGAGACCCAGTACTTC.